These 3 T cell receptor beta chains were sequenced from one sample in a study of blood T cell repertoires in COVID-19. TCRdb keeps only in-frame clones here, not all; method: immunoSEQ multiplex PCR. The table lists approximately 220,000 clones, roughly 89% of them singletons. The sequencing input was PBMCs or T cells enriched from blood (not recorded which). Every receptor here comes from a woman between 40 and 55 years old who had recovered from COVID-19.

The chain recombines TRBV6-5 with TRBJ1-2, with TRBD1 matching over 10 bases. V shed 2 bases, J shed 5 bases, and the junction held 5 bases outside the gene matches. The CDR3 totals 15 residues. CDR1 and CDR2 from the germline V gene are MNHEY and SVGAGI. The CDR3 region is CASSYHGQGGYGYTF. In nucleotides, the CDR3 is TGTGCCAGCAGTTACCATGGACAGGGGGGATATGGCTACACCTTC.

The chain uses TRBV7-2 and TRBJ2-2; 9 bases line up with TRBD2. This CDR3 region has 17 residues. The germline CDR1 and CDR2 sequences are SGHTA and FQGNSA. Losses at the gene ends were 1 base for V and 6 bases for J; bases not matched to a gene: 9. The CDR3 DNA follows: TGTGCCAGCAGCTTAGTCTCCCTAGCGGGAAAGGCCGGGGAGCTGTTTTTT. Its protein is CASSLVSLAGKAGELFF.

The rearrangement joins TRBV24-1 to TRBJ1-6; 7 nucleotides align to TRBD1. The J segment lost 10 bases and the V segment lost 6 bases, leaving 11 bases of the junction unmatched. Germline V gives CDR1 KGHDR, CDR2 SFDVKD. This CDR3 spans 15 amino acids. Here the CDR3 DNA reads TGTGCCACCAGTAGCCGACAGGGTCGGGGGTCACCCCTCCACTTT. Its translation is CATSSRQGRGSPLHF.